The present TCR beta chain was sequenced within a study of T cell repertoires in cytomegalovirus infection. At the level of the study: It was the public TCR beta signatures that indicated both CMV infection and matching HLA type.

Notes on the study in general: HLA-C-restricted CMV clonotypes gave the most frequent clonotype in two of eight donors.

Each CDR3 protein is one row after TCRdb ran MiXCR on the reads. This sample carries 450,000 to 650,000 distinct CDR3 sequences, about 40% of them seen once, and the ten largest clones take 48%. This clonotype was counted only a few times. Its target is unknown. Material: cultured PBMCs, obtained from culture after CMV antigen stimulation. The sequence derives from a human donor in good health (CMV status not recorded). Some clones in this sample may be carry-over from other donors' samples.

The CDR3 region is CASSFRQTGELFF. The DNA for the CDR3 is TGTGCCAGCAGCTTCAGACAGACCGGGGAGCTGTTTTTT. The V and J genes are TRBV7-9 and TRBJ2-2, with a tentative D call TRBD1 (5 bases). The CDR3 covers 13 residues. Germline V gives CDR1 SEHNR, CDR2 FQNEAQ (reference sequence). V was pared by 3 bases and J by 5 bases, with 7 bases between.